This TCR beta chain came from a study of cytomegalovirus exposure and HLA in healthy donors. Findings and caveats of the study: Reported performance of the classifier showed diagnosis of cytomegalovirus status with high specificity and sensitivity. A later analysis appeared to link common viral pathogens to several of the most significant clusters.

With 60 Vbeta and 13 Jbeta primers, the PCR was carried out. Generated by immunoSEQ multiplex PCR, the TCRdb table keeps only in-frame clones and is missing some. The repertoire holds some 100,000 clones, with roughly 82% as singletons. Trimming left V 5 bases short and J 5 bases short, with 11 bases between. This CDR3 comprises 14 residues. Germline loops: CDR1 SGHNT, CDR2 YYREEE (reference sequence). This clone appeared a few times. Antigen specificity is unknown. Sequencing input: PBMCs. This clonotype was sampled from a man in his fifties or sixties in good health and CMV-seronegative. This sequence joins TRBV5-4 and TRBJ1-6, with TRBD1 as a possible D gene (5 bases). The CDR3 DNA follows: TGTGCCAGCAGGCTGACAGTAGATAATTCACCCCTCCACTTT. Its protein product is CASRLTVDNSPLHF.